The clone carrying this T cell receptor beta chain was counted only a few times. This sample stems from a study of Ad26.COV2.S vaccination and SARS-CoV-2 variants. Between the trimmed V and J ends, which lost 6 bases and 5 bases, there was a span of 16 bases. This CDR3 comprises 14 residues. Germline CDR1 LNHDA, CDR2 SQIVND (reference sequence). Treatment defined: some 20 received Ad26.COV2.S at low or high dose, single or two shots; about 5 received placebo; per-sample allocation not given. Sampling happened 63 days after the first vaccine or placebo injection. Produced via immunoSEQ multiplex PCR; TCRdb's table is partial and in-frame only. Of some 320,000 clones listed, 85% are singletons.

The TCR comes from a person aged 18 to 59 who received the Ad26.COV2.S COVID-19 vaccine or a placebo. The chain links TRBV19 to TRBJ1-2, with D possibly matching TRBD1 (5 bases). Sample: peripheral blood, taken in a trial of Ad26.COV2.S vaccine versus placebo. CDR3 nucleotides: TGTGCCAGTAGCCTATACGGGACGGAATATGGCTACACCTTC. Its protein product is CASSLYGTEYGYTF.